The 3 T cell receptor beta chains below were found in one sample sequenced in a study of CD8 T cells in ankylosing spondylitis. TCRdb processed the 5' RACE reads anew with MiXCR; each CDR3 protein has one entry. The sample lists about 190,000 distinct CDR3 sequences, roughly 13% seen once, with approximately 11% in the top ten. The sequenced sample consisted of blood, either unsorted or a sorted T cell fraction (not recorded which). These receptors all stem from a female donor with ankylosing spondylitis or in good health (not recorded which).

This clonotype appeared many times. The CDR3 region is CAISPQGASEKLFF. The CDR3 DNA reads TGTGCCATCAGCCCACAGGGGGCGAGCGAAAAACTGTTTTTT. This chain joins TRBV10-3 and TRBJ1-4; 9 nucleotides align to TRBD1. V shed 6 bases, J shed 8 bases, and the junction held 7 bases outside the gene matches. The CDR3 covers 14 residues. The V gene's germline CDR1 is ENHRY and CDR2 SYGVKD.

This clonotype was seen at least ten times. The V call is TRBV20-1, the J call TRBJ2-5, with TRBD2 identical over 7 bases. CDR1 and CDR2 (germline): DFQATT, SNEGSKA (reference sequence). The V and J ends lost 6 bases and 5 bases, in that order; junction bases with no gene match: 12. CDR3 length: 14 amino acids. The DNA for the CDR3 is TGCAGTGCCCCAGGAGCGGGACCTGGGGAGACCCAGTACTTC. Translation: CSAPGAGPGETQYF.

This clonotype was picked up many times. The chain uses TRBV5-1 and TRBJ2-7; TRBD1 might be the D (5 bases). The CDR3 runs to 14 residues. CDR1 and CDR2 (germline): SGHRS, YFSETQ. The V gene lost 4 bases and the J gene lost 2 bases, with 13 bases spanning the gap. The CDR3 DNA reads as TGCGCCAGCAGCCCAGGGCTGGACACCTACGAGCAGTACTTC. Its protein product is CASSPGLDTYEQYF.